This TCR beta chain originates from a study of T cell responses to AZD1222 COVID-19 vaccine. The study's findings and limits: Sampling that yielded the repertoires occurred only after the peak T cell response. Baseline testing showed seropositivity in only six or seven AZD1222 recipients. Clonal diversity was possibly underestimated, and the donors were mostly white British, with more females. A reported finding is that nearly half of spike-specific TCRs target unmutated variant regions.

Produced via immunoSEQ multiplex PCR; TCRdb's table is partial and in-frame only. The data show tens of thousands of clones, 90% seen once. In the case of this clone: Antigen unknown.

This TCR was recovered from an adult who received the AZD1222 COVID-19 vaccine. The starting material was peripheral blood, obtained 28 days after the second AZD1222 dose.

CDR3 bases: TGTGCCAGCAGCGTAGATCGGGACAGCTACGAGCAGTACTTC. Translated, it gives CASSVDRDSYEQYF. V gene TRBV9 combines with J gene TRBJ2-7; 7 bases are a match to TRBD1. The V gene end was trimmed by 0 bases and the J gene end by 3 bases; junction bases not matched to a gene: 3. Germline V gene data show CDR1 as SGDLS and CDR2 as YYNGEE. The CDR3 extends over 14 amino acids.